Sequencing of this T cell receptor beta chain was carried out in a study of blood T cell repertoires in COVID-19. Overall study context: Acute and convalescent COVID-19 samples came from the United States, Italy and Spain. In each case, the material was cDNA or gDNA derived from T cells, B-cell-depleted T cells, or PBMCs.

V was cut by 6 bases and J by 7 bases, with 17 bases left in between. The CDR3 is 14 residues long. CDR1 is SGHRS and CDR2 is YFSETQ in the germline V gene. Here immunoSEQ multiplex PCR was the method, and the copy in TCRdb shows in-frame clones only, minus some. The sample records some 280,000 clones, roughly 90% being singletons. Sequencing was done on a sample of peripheral blood. The rearrangement uses TRBV5-1 and TRBJ2-4, with a possible D match to TRBD2 (7 bases). The receptor was isolated from a woman in her sixties with acute or convalescent COVID-19. This CDR3 is CASNGGGASNIQYF. The CDR3 DNA reads as TGCGCCAGCAACGGAGGGGGGGCGAGTAACATTCAGTACTTC.